This T cell receptor beta chain was captured in a study of blood T cell repertoires in COVID-19 (TCRdb year 2020). About the study as a whole: The collaborator samples originated in the United States, Italy and Spain and spanned the acute and convalescent phases of COVID-19. The dataset comprised deeply sampled blood TCRbeta repertoires from subjects exposed to, actively infected with, or recovered from COVID-19. HLA class I and class II types, where available, came from metadata supplied by the sample provider rather than from assay-based typing. Samples came from the ongoing ImmuneRACE study (first 160 participants) plus 1,254 subjects from 6 global collaborators. The repertoires were released in a freely available public database meant as a resource for research on the immune response to SARS-CoV-2. A de-identified subject ID, COVID-19 status, age in years and sex were almost always included in the sample metadata. The material from the prospective study consisted of cDNA or gDNA derived from T cells, B-cell-depleted T cells, or PBMCs.

The research as a whole found: The quantity of clinical and demographic metadata differed by source and by participant and was supplied without curation.

TCRbeta CDR3 regions were amplified from genomic DNA using the immunoSEQ Assay, a bias-controlled multiplex PCR. In the paper's pipeline: The number of nucleated cells in each sample was estimated by amplification of reference gene primers within the assay. To quantify the absolute abundance of each unique TCRbeta CDR3 rearrangement, sequence reads were collapsed and filtered. For each sample, productive Simpson clonality was calculated as the square root of Simpson's diversity index over productive rearrangements. What TCRdb holds here is the immuneACCESS table cut down to in-frame rearrangements. Part of the clones is not present; checked against another copy, under half of the missing clones reflect an unresolved V gene, and the others are unexplained. For V, J and clone size, that table is used; D and trimming come from the DNA. The table for this sample lists 200,000 to 250,000 clones; around 85% of them were counted only once. 2.2% of the sample is held by the ten biggest clonotypes.

On this clone itself: This receptor's antigen is unknown. Qualities for individual bases were not recorded, and no much larger clone is one base off.

Trimming removed 8 bases from V and 3 bases from J, leaving 19 bases between the germline ends. The CDR3, cysteine through phenylalanine, is 15 amino acids long. Only the CDR3 part of the read is kept: 45 bases, read in frame from the first base. The germline V gene (reference sequence) supplies CDR1 LNHDA and CDR2 SQIVND. The collaborating institutions used their own protocols to collect whole blood in K2EDTA tubes. For TCRbeta analysis, collaborators shipped samples in one of three forms: frozen whole blood, isolated PBMCs, or DNA extracted from either of those sample types. The V gene is TRBV19 and the J gene is TRBJ2-5; the D segment could be TRBD1, given 7 matching bases. This clonotype was sampled from a woman aged 45-60 years with acute or convalescent COVID-19. The sequenced sample consisted of peripheral blood. Here is the DNA: TGTGCCAGTTACGATAACAGGGGAGGCGAAGAGACCCAGTACTTC. Its coded protein is CASYDNRGGEETQYF.